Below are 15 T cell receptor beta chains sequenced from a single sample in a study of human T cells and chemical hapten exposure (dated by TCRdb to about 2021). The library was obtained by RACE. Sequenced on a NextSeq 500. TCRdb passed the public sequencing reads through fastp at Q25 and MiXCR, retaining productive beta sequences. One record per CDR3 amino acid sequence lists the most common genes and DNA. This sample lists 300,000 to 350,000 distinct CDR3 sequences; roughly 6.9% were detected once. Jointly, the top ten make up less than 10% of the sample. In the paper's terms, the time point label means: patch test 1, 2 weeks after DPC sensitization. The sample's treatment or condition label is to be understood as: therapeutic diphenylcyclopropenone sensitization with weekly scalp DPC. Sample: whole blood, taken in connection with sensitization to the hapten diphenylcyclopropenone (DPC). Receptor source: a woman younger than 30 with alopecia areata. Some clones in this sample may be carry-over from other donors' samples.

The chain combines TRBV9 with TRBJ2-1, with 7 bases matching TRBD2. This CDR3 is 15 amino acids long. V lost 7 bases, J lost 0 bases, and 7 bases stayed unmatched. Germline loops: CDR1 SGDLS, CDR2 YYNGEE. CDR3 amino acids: CASGSGISSYNEQFF. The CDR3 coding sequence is TGTGCCAGCGGGAGCGGGATAAGCTCCTACAATGAGCAGTTCTTC.

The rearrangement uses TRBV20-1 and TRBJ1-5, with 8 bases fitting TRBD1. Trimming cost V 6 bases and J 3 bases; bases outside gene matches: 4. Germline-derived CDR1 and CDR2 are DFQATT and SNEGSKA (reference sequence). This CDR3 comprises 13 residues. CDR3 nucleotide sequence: TGCAGTGCCATGACAGGGGTCAATCAGCCCCAGCATTTT. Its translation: CSAMTGVNQPQHF.

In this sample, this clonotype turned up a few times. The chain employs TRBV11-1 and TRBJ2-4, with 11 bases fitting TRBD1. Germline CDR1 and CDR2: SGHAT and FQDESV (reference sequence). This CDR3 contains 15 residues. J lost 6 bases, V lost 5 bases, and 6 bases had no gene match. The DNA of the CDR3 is TGTGCCAGCAGCCGCGGGACAGGGGGGCGAAACATTCAGTACTTC. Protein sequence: CASSRGTGGRNIQYF.

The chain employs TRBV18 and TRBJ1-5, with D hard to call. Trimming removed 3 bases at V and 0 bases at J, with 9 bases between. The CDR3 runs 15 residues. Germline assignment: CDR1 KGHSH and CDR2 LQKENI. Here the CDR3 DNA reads TGTGCCAGCTCACCCGCCGGCCATAGCAATCAGCCCCAGCATTTT. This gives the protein CASSPAGHSNQPQHF.

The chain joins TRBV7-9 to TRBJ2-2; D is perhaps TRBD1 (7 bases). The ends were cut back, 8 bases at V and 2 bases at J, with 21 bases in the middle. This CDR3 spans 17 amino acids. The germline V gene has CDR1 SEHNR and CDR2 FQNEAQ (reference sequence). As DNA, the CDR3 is TGTGCCAGCGGGCGCGGGATTACAGGGGCTAACACCGGGGAGCTGTTTTTT. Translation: CASGRGITGANTGELFF. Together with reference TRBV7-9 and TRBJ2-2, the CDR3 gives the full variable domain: DTGVSQNPRHKITKRGQNVTFRCDPISEHNRLYWYRQTLGQGPEFLTYFQNEAQLEKSRLLSDRFSAERPKGSFSTLEIQRTEQGDSAMYLCASGRGITGANTGELFFGEGSRLTVL.

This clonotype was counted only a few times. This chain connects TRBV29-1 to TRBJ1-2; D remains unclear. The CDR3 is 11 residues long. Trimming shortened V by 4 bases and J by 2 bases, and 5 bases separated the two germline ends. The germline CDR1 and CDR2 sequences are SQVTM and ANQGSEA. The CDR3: CSVADNYGYTF. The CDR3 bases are TGCAGCGTTGCAGACAACTATGGCTACACCTTC.

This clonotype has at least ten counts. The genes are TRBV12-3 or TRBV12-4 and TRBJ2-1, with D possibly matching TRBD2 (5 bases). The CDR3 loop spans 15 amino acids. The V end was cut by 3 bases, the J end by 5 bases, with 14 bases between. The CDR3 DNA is TGTGCCAGCAGTTTCACCGGGATAAGTAACAATGAGCAGTTCTTC. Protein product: CASSFTGISNNEQFF.

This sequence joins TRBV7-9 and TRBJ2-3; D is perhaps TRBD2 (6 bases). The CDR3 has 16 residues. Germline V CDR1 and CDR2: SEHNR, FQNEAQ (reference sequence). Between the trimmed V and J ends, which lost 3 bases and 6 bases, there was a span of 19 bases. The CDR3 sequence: CASSFETSLGADTQYF. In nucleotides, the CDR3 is TGTGCCAGCAGCTTCGAGACTAGTCTAGGTGCGGATACGCAGTATTTT.

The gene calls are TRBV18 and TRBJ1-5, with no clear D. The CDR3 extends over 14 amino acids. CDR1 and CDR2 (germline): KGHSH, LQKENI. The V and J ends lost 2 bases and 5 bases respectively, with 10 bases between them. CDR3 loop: CASSPDPGDQPQHF. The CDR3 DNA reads TGTGCCAGCTCACCAGATCCGGGTGATCAGCCCCAGCATTTT.

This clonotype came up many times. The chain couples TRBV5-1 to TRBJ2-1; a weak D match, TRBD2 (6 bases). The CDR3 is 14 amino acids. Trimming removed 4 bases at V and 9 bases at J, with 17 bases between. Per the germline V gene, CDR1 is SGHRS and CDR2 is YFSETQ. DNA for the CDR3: TGCGCCAGCAGCCCCGGTGGAGGGCCGGGTGAGCAGTTCTTC. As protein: CASSPGGGPGEQFF.

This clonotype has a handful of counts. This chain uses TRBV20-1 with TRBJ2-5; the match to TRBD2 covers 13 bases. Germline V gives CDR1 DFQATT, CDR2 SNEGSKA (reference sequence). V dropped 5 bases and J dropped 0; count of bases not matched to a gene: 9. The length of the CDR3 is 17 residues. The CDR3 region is CSASTGTSGAYQETQYF. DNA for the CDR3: TGCAGTGCTTCGACCGGGACTAGCGGGGCCTACCAAGAGACCCAGTACTTC.

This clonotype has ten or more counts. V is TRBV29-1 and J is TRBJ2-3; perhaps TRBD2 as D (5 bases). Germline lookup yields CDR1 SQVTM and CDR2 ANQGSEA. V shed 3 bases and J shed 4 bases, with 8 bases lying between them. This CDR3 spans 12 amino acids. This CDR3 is CSVDREADTQYF. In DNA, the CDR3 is TGCAGCGTTGACCGGGAAGCAGATACGCAGTATTTT.

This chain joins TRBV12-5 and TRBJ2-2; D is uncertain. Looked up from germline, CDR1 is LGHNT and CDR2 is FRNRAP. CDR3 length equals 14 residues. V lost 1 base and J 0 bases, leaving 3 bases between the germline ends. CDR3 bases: TGTGCTAGTGGTTTGGGCGCGAACACCGGGGAGCTGTTTTTT. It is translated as CASGLGANTGELFF.

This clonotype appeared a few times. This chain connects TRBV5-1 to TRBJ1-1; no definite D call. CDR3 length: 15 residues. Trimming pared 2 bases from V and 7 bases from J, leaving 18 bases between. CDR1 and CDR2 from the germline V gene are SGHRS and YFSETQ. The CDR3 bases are TGCGCCAGCAGCTTTACGGGAGGAGCGCCGCTTGAAGCTTTCTTT. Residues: CASSFTGGAPLEAFF.

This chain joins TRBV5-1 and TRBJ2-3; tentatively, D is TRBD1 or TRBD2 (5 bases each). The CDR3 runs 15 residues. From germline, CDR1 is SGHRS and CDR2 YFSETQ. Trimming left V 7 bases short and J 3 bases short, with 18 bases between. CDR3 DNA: TGCGCCAGCCGAGGGGACGGGCAGCTGACAGATACGCAGTATTTT. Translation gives CASRGDGQLTDTQYF. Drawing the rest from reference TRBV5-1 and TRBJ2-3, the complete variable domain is KAGVTQTPRYLIKTRGQQVTLSCSPISGHRSVSWYQQTPGQGLQFLFEYFSETQRNKGNFPGRFSGRQFSNSRSEMNVSTLELGDSALYLCASRGDGQLTDTQYFGPGTRLTVL.